One T cell receptor beta chain is described in this entry. Both 60 Vbeta primers and 13 Jbeta primers went into the PCR. The protocol was immunoSEQ multiplex PCR, while the TCRdb copy is restricted to in-frame clones and leaves out a portion. The sample yields approximately 170,000 clones, 70% to 80% seen once. The data belong to a study of cytomegalovirus exposure and HLA in healthy donors. CDR3 length equals 15 residues. The V end lost 6 bases, the J end lost 4 bases, and 15 bases lay between the germline ends. CDR1 and CDR2 from the germline V gene are SNHLY and FYNNEI. Sequencing was carried out using PBMCs. This receptor was identified in a woman aged 45-65 years in good health and CMV-seronegative. The V call is TRBV2, the J call TRBJ1-4; D not resolved. The CDR3 protein is CASRIYSSLNEKLFF. CDR3 sequence (DNA): TGTGCCAGCAGAATCTACAGCTCCCTTAATGAAAAACTGTTTTTT. Full variable domain (remainder filled in from reference TRBV2 and TRBJ1-4): EPEVTQTPSHQVTQMGQEVILRCVPISNHLYFYWYRQILGQKVEFLVSFYNNEISEKSEIFDDQFSVERPDGSNFTLKIRSTKLEDSAMYFCASRIYSSLNEKLFFGSGTQLSVL.